The entry below describes one T cell receptor beta chain. In this sample, this clone turned up a few times. Its antigen has not been determined. No base-level quality is on record; no much larger clone is a single base apart. These data come from a study of cytomegalovirus exposure and HLA in healthy donors (dated by TCRdb to between 2016 and 2019). With regard to the full study: According to an earlier analysis of a few hundred of the donors, some 180 million T cells yielded 117 million unique TCR beta sequences and less than 300 Gb of sequence data. HLA typing covered class I and class II loci at four-digit resolution. Of the roughly 400 genotyped donors, more than 75% were placed in the genetic ancestry cluster associated with self-reported Caucasian donors. About 330 gigabases of sequencing data and around 80 million unique TCR sequences made up an early release that covered roughly 670 HLA-typed donors. Along with the approximately 650-subject first cohort, a separate validation cohort of some 130 different subjects was used. The number of donors typed differed by locus, with 629-630 for A, B, C, DRB1 and DQB1, roughly 520 for DQA1, some 570 for DPA1, and around 450 for DPB1. A later analysis re-examined previously published TCR beta repertoires from more than 650 donors and added high-resolution HLA genotyping to investigate patterns of TCR occurrence. To predict cytomegalovirus infection status, the study combined high-throughput TCR immunosequencing, statistical association of individual TCRs with disease status, and machine learning. The study aimed to test whether signatures of past pathogen exposure could be identified by cataloging public T cell receptors. Alongside the repertoire data, information on donor age, sex, ethnicity and CMV serostatus was compiled. A later genetic analysis used genome-wide SNP genotypes for about 60% of the roughly 700 donors, treating that subset as a discovery cohort. The later analysis used no new phenotypic data to find candidate immune exposures, relying instead on TCR beta sequences and their occurrence across donors. A few DR-DQ haplotypes were treated as single units for association and clustering because of strong linkage in the cohort. Every repertoire in the discovery cohort had been generated on one and the same sequencing platform. An earlier analysis of fewer than 700 of the donors applied high-throughput TCR beta sequencing to assess whether each TCR beta V gene segment acted as functional or pseudogenic. Across 398 genotyped donors of the cohort, an average of approximately 220,000 unique TCR beta nucleotide sequences per donor were sequenced, and 15% to 20% of those sequences were non-productive. The study used immunosequencing to profile the T cell repertoires of several hundred subjects and linked those repertoires to cytomegalovirus serostatus.

The CDR3 runs 13 residues from the cysteine to the phenylalanine. Only the CDR3 portion is preserved as DNA: 39 bases, with reading frame beginning at the first base. CDR1 and CDR2, looked up from the germline V gene (reference sequence), are LNHDA and SQIVND. V drops 3 bases and J drops 10 bases, leaving 13 bases in between. The study at large found these results: Roughly uniform sequencing depth across donors was assumed in presence/absence analyses, although this assumption may not hold. Correlated functional status among segregating V segments might be attributable to linkage disequilibrium, but an unknown experimental factor could not be ruled out. The study listed approximately 150 TCR beta chains as associated with cytomegalovirus. An association between a missense DCLRE1C variant and V-gene and J-gene trimming of TCR beta chains was found in a later genetic analysis and replicated in an independent cohort. Because counts were too low, about 18 rarely observed V segments, including chromosome 9 orphons, were left out of the earlier analysis of about 500 of the donors. Because HLA typing was unavailable for some donors at each locus, only the typed subset was used in association tests. According to a later analysis, TCR association rates differed among HLA loci, with DRB1 alleles showing the most associated TCRs and HLA-C alleles showing the fewest. Several of the top co-occurrence clusters appeared to be linked to parvovirus B19, influenza, CMV and Epstein-Barr virus, according to a later analysis. The authors suggested that the approach could potentially be generalized to other disease states and immunological phenotypes. In an earlier analysis of approximately 590 of the donors, most TCR beta V segments appeared in productive rearrangements about 87% or about 30% of the time, broadly matching IMGT annotations. Across donors, most TCR sequences were observed very rarely, whereas some public TCRs were present in many individuals. A few of the identified cytomegalovirus-associated TCR beta chains were confirmed in vitro to be specific for cytomegalovirus antigens. Compared with the roughly 700-donor mean, donors in an Asian-associated ancestry cluster had fewer N-insertions in productive TCRs, according to a later genetic analysis. A further reported finding was that TCR beta sequences accurately predicted the HLA-A and HLA-B alleles for most subjects in the first cohort. In a later analysis, HLA-associated TCR beta chains were found to be more clonally expanded and to have lower generation probabilities than equally common non-associated chains. Because the 87-base-pair reads could not distinguish some IMGT-functional V segments, including TRBV6-2 and TRBV6-3, those segments were excluded. At a false discovery rate of 0.05, a later analysis linked 15,000 to 20,000 TCR beta sequences to specific HLA alleles. The sequencing pipeline was judged likely to have produced a cluster of highly shared sequence variants as a technical artifact. Immune exposure information for the cohort was limited to CMV serostatus. The classifier was reported to diagnose cytomegalovirus status with high specificity and sensitivity in both the original cohort and the validation cohort. Most CMV-associated TCR beta chains appeared to be HLA-restricted in a later analysis, and the HLA associations seemed to be driven largely by CMV exposure. When HLA alleles, especially DR and DQ, strongly co-occurred, attributing TCR associations to individual alleles was difficult. Only TCR beta chains were sequenced in this cohort, and the absence of alpha or paired-chain data limited detectable features.

The cohort comprised more than 550 healthy bone marrow donors. At the time of sampling, every cohort member was nominally healthy, though immune exposures that went unrecorded were likely present. The donor tested CMV seropositive, placing the donor among the roughly 270 seropositive members of the cohort. Every donor gave a peripheral blood sample, and the peripheral blood mononuclear cells from that sample were used for TCR beta sequencing. Genomic DNA was extracted from the blood cell samples with the Qiagen DNeasy Blood Extraction Kit. The protocol used for the library was the immunoSEQ multiplex PCR assay. A mixture of 60 forward primers for TCR Vbeta segments and 13 reverse primers for TCR Jbeta segments was used in the multiplex PCR. A multiplex PCR assay on genomic DNA amplified the CDR3 region of rearranged TCR beta genes. Amplified TCR beta libraries were sequenced as 87-base-pair reads on the Illumina HiSeq System. From the authors' description of their analysis: A later analysis counted approximately 76 million unique TCR beta chains across the 550 to 700 repertoires, and 9 million to 14 million of these chains were shared by at least two donors. To remove PCR and sequencing errors, raw reads were error-corrected and collapsed into unique sequences using a nearest-neighbor algorithm that merged closely related sequences. CDR3 sequences were aligned to IMGT reference sequences to assign V, D and J gene segments. For a sequence to be retained, a match of at least six nucleotides to both a V gene segment and a J gene segment was required. A rearrangement was called productive if the CDR3 had no stop codons and remained in frame with V and J, and every other rearrangement was called non-productive. CDR3 was defined by IMGT convention, running from the second conserved V-encoded cysteine to the conserved J-encoded phenylalanine. The earlier analysis of about 610 of the donors excluded sequences that lacked an unambiguous match to a single V gene segment. In an earlier analysis of 450 to 700 of the donors, V segments were called functional above 56.7% productive rearrangements and were called segregating when the between-donor standard deviation exceeded 5%. A statistical classification framework was developed to diagnose cytomegalovirus status using the catalog of TCR beta chain sequences. In a later analysis, V and J genes were assigned by comparing TCR nucleotide sequences against IMGT/GENE-DB human TR gene sequences. A later analysis assigned CDR3 sequences and most-parsimonious VDJ recombination scenarios with the TCRdist pipeline. A later analysis defined each TCR beta chain by its CDR3 amino acid sequence plus V-gene family, and excluded reads lacking a unique V-gene family. In a later analysis, several hundred highly shared, low-generation-probability nucleotide sequences were removed to address suspected cross-contamination and a sequencing artifact. In a later analysis, a clonal expansion index for each public chain was calculated from normalized within-repertoire ranks of inferred template counts. In a later analysis, generation probabilities were computed with a VDJ recombination model fitted to out-of-frame rearrangements, and the resulting probabilities were checked against IGoR. In a later analysis, hypergeometric tests were used to score TCR-TCR, TCR-HLA and TCR-CMV co-occurrence, with a repertoire-size bias correction applied to TCR pairs. False discovery rates were estimated in a later analysis by permuting HLA or CMV assignments 20 times. In a later analysis, co-occurring TCRs were grouped using DBSCAN, with TCRdist sequence similarity added in when clustering inside HLA-allele-positive subsets. Co-occurrence clustering excluded repertoires with fewer than 30,000 or more than 120,000 public chains, plus five with anomalous nucleotide sharing. What TCRdb holds here is the immuneACCESS table cut down to in-frame rearrangements. Part of the clones is not present; checked against another copy, under half of the missing clones reflect an unresolved V gene, and the others are unexplained. From that table come the V and J calls and clone size; the DNA was used to work out D and trimming. Present in this sample are about 160,000 clones, around 84% of which were seen just once. The biggest ten clones account for less than 2.5% of the sample.

The source is a man aged 18 to 30 in good health and CMV-seropositive. The rearranged segments are TRBV19 and TRBJ1-5, with the identity of the D gene unclear. The specimen was PBMCs. The encoded CDR3 is CASSIGEVGPQHF. The bases read TGTGCCAGTAGTATCGGGGAAGTCGGACCCCAGCATTTT. Outside the CDR3, residues come from the reference TRBV19 and TRBJ1-5 proteins, so the full variable domain is: DGGITQSPKYLFRKEGQNVTLSCEQNLNHDAMYWYRQDPGQGLRLIYYSQIVNDFQKGDIAEGYSVSREKKESFPLTVTSAQKNPTAFYLCASSIGEVGPQHFGDGTRLSIL.